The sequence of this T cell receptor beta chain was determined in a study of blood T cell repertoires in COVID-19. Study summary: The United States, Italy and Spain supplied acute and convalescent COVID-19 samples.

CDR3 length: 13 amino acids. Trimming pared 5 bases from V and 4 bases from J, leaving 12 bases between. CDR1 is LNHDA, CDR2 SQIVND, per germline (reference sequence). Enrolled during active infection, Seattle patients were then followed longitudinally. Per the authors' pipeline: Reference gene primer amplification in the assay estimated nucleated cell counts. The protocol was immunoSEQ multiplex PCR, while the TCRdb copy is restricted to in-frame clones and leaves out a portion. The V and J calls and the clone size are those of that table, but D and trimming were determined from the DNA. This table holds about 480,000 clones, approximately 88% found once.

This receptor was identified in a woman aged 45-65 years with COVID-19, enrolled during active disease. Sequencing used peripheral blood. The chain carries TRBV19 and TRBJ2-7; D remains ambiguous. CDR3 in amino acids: CASSPRQAYEQYF. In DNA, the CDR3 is TGTGCCAGTAGTCCCCGACAAGCATACGAGCAGTACTTC.